The 7 T cell receptor beta chains listed next were all sequenced from one sample in a study of cytomegalovirus exposure and HLA in healthy donors listed by TCRdb under 2017. Library creation used the immunoSEQ multiplex PCR assay. A mixture of 60 forward primers for TCR Vbeta segments and 13 reverse primers for TCR Jbeta segments was used in the multiplex PCR. TCRdb's version of the immuneACCESS table is confined to in-frame rearrangements and falls short of the full clone set. An unresolved V gene accounts for under half of the shortfall where checked; the remainder is of unknown origin. The sample's own table lists 40,000 or so clones. The ten largest clones represent around 3.1% of the sample. Sequencing input: PBMCs. The receptors derive from a woman aged 30 to 39 in good health and CMV-seropositive.

Points on this clone: The junction and the germline gene differ at one end; a read error may be behind it. The same CDR3 arises from other DNA sequences in this sample as well. The rearrangement links TRBV13 to TRBJ1-6; D gene ambiguous. The CDR3 is 13 amino acids. Germline CDR1 and CDR2: PRHDT and FYEKMQ (reference sequence). The CDR3 bases are TGTGCCAGCAGCACTACTCCAGATTCCCCCCTCCACTTT. Its translation is CASSTTPDSPLHF.

The rearrangement joins TRBV6-5 to TRBJ1-3; possible D gene TRBD1, 5 bases. Germline V gene sequence: CDR1 MNHEY, CDR2 SVGAGI. Between the trimmed V and J ends, which lost 0 bases and 1 base, there was a span of 10 bases. CDR3 size: 16 residues. The CDR3 here is CASSYSGQGSGNTIYF. For the CDR3, the DNA is TGTGCCAGCAGTTACTCAGGTCAGGGATCTGGAAACACCATATATTTT.

The chain combines TRBV6-5 with TRBJ1-5; D gene unclear. Trimming took 7 bases from V and 3 from J, leaving 10 bases between them. The CDR3 is made up of 13 amino acids. Germline V gene sequence: CDR1 MNHEY, CDR2 SVGAGI. CDR3 region: CASKGGYNQPQHF. In nucleotides, the CDR3 is TGTGCCAGCAAGGGAGGATACAATCAGCCCCAGCATTTT.

This chain uses TRBV30 with TRBJ2-1, with 12 nucleotides matching TRBD2. The CDR3 spans 15 residues. Trimming took 3 bases from V and 7 from J; bases not matched to a gene: 7. Germline CDR1 GTSNPN, CDR2 SVGIG (reference sequence). This CDR3 reads CAWSPTSGGRNEQFF. The CDR3 DNA sequence: TGTGCCTGGAGCCCCACTAGCGGGGGGCGAAATGAGCAGTTCTTC.

The CDR3 coding sequence is TGCGCCAGCCAAACCGGGACAGGGGGTGAGACCCAGTACTTC. This gives the protein CASQTGTGGETQYF. The V call is TRBV5-1, the J call TRBJ2-5; 11 bases agree with TRBD1. The germline gives CDR1 SGHRS, CDR2 YFSETQ. CDR3 length: 14 residues. With 7 bases clipped from V and 5 bases from J, the junction kept 7 bases outside the gene matches. The full variable domain, completed using reference TRBV5-1 and TRBJ2-5, is KAGVTQTPRYLIKTRGQQVTLSCSPISGHRSVSWYQQTPGQGLQFLFEYFSETQRNKGNFPGRFSGRQFSNSRSEMNVSTLELGDSALYLCASQTGTGGETQYFGPGTRLLVL.

V is TRBV2 and J is TRBJ2-2; a weak D match, TRBD1 (7 bases). Trimming took 7 bases from V and 1 from J, leaving 25 bases between them. The germline gives CDR1 SNHLY, CDR2 FYNNEI. The CDR3 contains 19 residues. This chain's CDR3 is CASITLESWQGGNTGELFF. CDR3 bases: TGTGCCAGCATTACCCTTGAATCATGGCAGGGGGGGAACACCGGGGAGCTGTTTTTT.

This chain links TRBV6-1 with TRBJ1-1; 7 nucleotides match TRBD1. This CDR3 comprises 14 residues. J gave up 3 bases and V 6 bases, and 7 bases lay outside the gene matches. CDR1 MNHNS and CDR2 SASEGT come from the germline V gene. The CDR3 sequence: CASRRDDRDTEAFF. The CDR3 DNA is TGTGCCAGCAGGAGAGATGACAGGGACACTGAAGCTTTCTTT.